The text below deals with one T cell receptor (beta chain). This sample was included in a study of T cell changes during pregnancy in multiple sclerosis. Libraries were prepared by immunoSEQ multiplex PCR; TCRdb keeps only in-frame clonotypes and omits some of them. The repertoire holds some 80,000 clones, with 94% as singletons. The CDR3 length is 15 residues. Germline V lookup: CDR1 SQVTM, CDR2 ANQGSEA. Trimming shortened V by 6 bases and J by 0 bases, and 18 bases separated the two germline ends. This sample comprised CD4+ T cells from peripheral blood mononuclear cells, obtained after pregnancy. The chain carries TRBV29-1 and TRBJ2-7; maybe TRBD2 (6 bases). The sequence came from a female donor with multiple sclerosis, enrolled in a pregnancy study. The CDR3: CSVGTPTPSSYEQYF. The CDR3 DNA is TGCAGCGTAGGGACTCCAACTCCAAGCTCCTACGAGCAGTACTTC.